The clone carrying this T cell receptor (beta chain) came up many times. There are 12 residues in the CDR3. Germline V gene sequence: CDR1 SGHRS, CDR2 YFSETQ. Deletions cut 2 bases from V and 5 bases from J, with 8 bases between. Amplification targeted TCR beta CDR3 regions from RNA transcripts. The TCR CDR3 was amplified in a first-round RT-PCR using the HTBI primer set. TCRdb redid the calling of the multiplex PCR reads with MiXCR, one entry per CDR3 protein. The data hold 330,000 or so distinct CDR3 sequences, with over 15% observed a single time. The data are from a study of T cells in Graves' hyperthyroidism and ophthalmopathy.

The chain uses TRBV5-1 and TRBJ2-7, with a weak D call TRBD1 (6 bases). The origin of this receptor is a middle-aged woman with Graves' ophthalmopathy. The sequenced material came from blood. DNA for the CDR3: TGCGCCAGCAGCTTTACAGGGAACGAGCAGTACTTC. Residues: CASSFTGNEQYF.